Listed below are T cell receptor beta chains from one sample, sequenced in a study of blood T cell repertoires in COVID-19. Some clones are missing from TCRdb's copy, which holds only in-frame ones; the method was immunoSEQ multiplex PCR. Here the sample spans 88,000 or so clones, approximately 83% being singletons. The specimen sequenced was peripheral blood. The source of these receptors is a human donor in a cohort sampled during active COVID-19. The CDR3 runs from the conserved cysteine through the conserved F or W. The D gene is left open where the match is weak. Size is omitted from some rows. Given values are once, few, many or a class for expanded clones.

TGTGCCAGCACCTCCCCGACAGGGGGCTGGCTAGTCCCGTACTTC	CASTSPTGGWLVPYF	TRBD1	15	-	TRBV11-3	TRBJ2-5
TGTGCCAGCAGCTTAAAGGCGGAGATCTCTGGAAACACCATATATTTT	CASSLKAEISGNTIYF	-	16	-	TRBV7-3	TRBJ1-3
TGTGCCAGCGGGTCGGGACAGGGGAATTACGAGCAGTACTTC	CASGSGQGNYEQYF	TRBD1	14	-	TRBV28	TRBJ2-7
TGTGCCTGGAGTTACGGGGGTTCGAATGAAAAACTGTTTTTT	CAWSYGGSNEKLFF	-	14	-	TRBV30	TRBJ1-4
TGTGCCAGCTCACTGGACAGGGGGGTCTACGAGCAGTACTTC	CASSLDRGVYEQYF	TRBD1	14	-	TRBV18	TRBJ2-7
TGTGCCAGCAGCTTCAGCAGGGTGAACACCGGGGAGCTGTTTTTT	CASSFSRVNTGELFF	-	15	-	TRBV7-6	TRBJ2-2
TGTGCCAGCTCCGGGATATCGGGACAAAACACCGGGGAGCTGTTTTTT	CASSGISGQNTGELFF	-	16	-	TRBV18	TRBJ2-2
TGTGCCAGCAGTTACGGGACAGGGGGCTACGAGCAGTACTTC	CASSYGTGGYEQYF	TRBD1	14	-	TRBV6-5	TRBJ2-7
TGTGCCAGTAGTATATCCGGGCAGGGGGCCCACGAGACCCAGTACTTC	CASSISGQGAHETQYF	TRBD1	16	-	TRBV19	TRBJ2-5
TGTGCCAGCAGCGTAGACGGGGGGGGACAGGGAGGACAGCCCCAGCATTTT	CASSVDGGGQGGQPQHF	TRBD1	17	-	TRBV9	TRBJ1-5
TGCGCCAGCAGCCCTAGGACAGGGCTAGGGTACGAGCAGTACTTC	CASSPRTGLGYEQYF	TRBD1	15	-	TRBV4-1	TRBJ2-7
TGTGCCAGCAGCTTGATTCCTAGCGTCTCCTACGAGCAGTACTTC	CASSLIPSVSYEQYF	-	15	-	TRBV5-5	TRBJ2-7
TGTGCCAGCACCGCCCGGTCCGGGACACAAGAGACCCAGTACTTC	CASTARSGTQETQYF	-	15	-	TRBV11-1	TRBJ2-5
TGTGCCAGCAGCTTGTCAGTGACAGTGAGCTATGGCTACACCTTC	CASSLSVTVSYGYTF	-	15	-	TRBV5-5	TRBJ1-2
TGTGCCAGCAGTTCGACTCAAGCCGGGAGGTCCTACGAGCAGTACTTC	CASSSTQAGRSYEQYF	TRBD2	16	once	TRBV6-5	TRBJ2-7
TGTGCCAGCAGTGAAAAGATAGCGAATGAGCAGTTCTTC	CASSEKIANEQFF	-	13	-	TRBV6-1	TRBJ2-1
TGTGCCAGCAGGCGGGGGGGAGGCACTGAAGCTTTCTTT	CASRRGGGTEAFF	-	13	-	TRBV28	TRBJ1-1
TGTGCCAGCAAACTGGGAGCTCGCACAGATACGCAGTATTTT	CASKLGARTDTQYF	-	14	-	TRBV7-8	TRBJ2-3
TGTGCCAGCAGCTTAATTTCGTTACTAGCGGGACAAGAGACCCAGTACTTC	CASSLISLLAGQETQYF	TRBD2	17	-	TRBV7-8	TRBJ2-5
TGTGCCTGCGATGGACAGGGAGGACAGAACACTGAAGCTTTCTTT	CACDGQGGQNTEAFF	TRBD1	15	-	TRBV30	TRBJ1-1
TGTGCCAGCAGCGTAGTGGATCAGAGGGAGCAGTTCTTC	CASSVVDQREQFF	-	13	-	TRBV9	TRBJ2-1
TGTGCCTGGAGTGTAGAGGACAGGGTAGGTGGCTACACCTTC	CAWSVEDRVGGYTF	TRBD1	14	-	TRBV30	TRBJ1-2
TGTGCCAGCAGGGCGACAGGCCCCGGCGGGCCCCAGCATTTT	CASRATGPGGPQHF	-	14	-	TRBV2	TRBJ1-5
TGTGCCAGCAGCGTAGATCCTAGCGGGGGTGGCGCCGGGGAGCTGTTTTTT	CASSVDPSGGGAGELFF	TRBD2	17	-	TRBV9	TRBJ2-2
TGTGCCAGCAGCTTGGTCCCCCTAGCGGGGTACAATGAGCAGTTCTTC	CASSLVPLAGYNEQFF	TRBD2	16	-	TRBV5-6	TRBJ2-1
TGCGCCAGCAGCTCCCGGACTAGCGGGAGTGACAATGAGCAGTTCTTC	CASSSRTSGSDNEQFF	TRBD2	16	once	TRBV5-1	TRBJ2-1
TGTGCCAGTAGTGTGGACAGACACAATCAGCCCCAGCATTTT	CASSVDRHNQPQHF	-	14	-	TRBV19	TRBJ1-5
TGTGCCACCAGCAGAGAACAGGGGAACTATGGCTACACCTTC	CATSREQGNYGYTF	TRBD1	14	-	TRBV15	TRBJ1-2
TGTGCCAGCAGCTTAAATCCCGCGAACACCGGGGAGCTGTTTTTT	CASSLNPANTGELFF	-	15	-	TRBV11-1	TRBJ2-2
TGCACCAGCAGTCAAATACAGGGGGTCCTAGAAAAACTGTTTTTT	CTSSQIQGVLEKLFF	-	15	-	TRBV1	TRBJ1-4
TGTGCCAGTAGACCGGGACAGGGGGCCTCCTACGAGCAGTACTTC	CASRPGQGASYEQYF	TRBD1	15	-	TRBV19	TRBJ2-7
TGTGCCAGCAGCGTAACCGACGGGAAAGGCGCAGATACGCAGTATTTT	CASSVTDGKGADTQYF	-	16	-	TRBV9	TRBJ2-3
TGTGCCAGCAGCCGACTAGGGGGCGCAACGGGCGGGGAGCTGTTTTTT	CASSRLGGATGGELFF	-	16	-	TRBV7-3	TRBJ2-2
TGTGCCATCAGTACTAGCGGAAAAGAGACCCAGTACTTC	CAISTSGKETQYF	TRBD2	13	-	TRBV10-3	TRBJ2-5
TGTGCCAGCAGCCCGGGACAGGGAGAGACTGAAGCTTTCTTT	CASSPGQGETEAFF	TRBD1	14	-	TRBV7-9	TRBJ1-1
TGTGCCAGCAGCTTGGTAGGGGCGAACTATGGCTACACCTTC	CASSLVGANYGYTF	-	14	-	TRBV5-4	TRBJ1-2
TGTGCCAGCAGTGAACAGGTGGTAGCCAAAAACATTCAGTACTTC	CASSEQVVAKNIQYF	-	15	-	TRBV6-1	TRBJ2-4
TGTGCCAGCAGTGGGACAAGAGCGAGCAATCAGCCCCAGCATTTT	CASSGTRASNQPQHF	-	15	-	TRBV2	TRBJ1-5
TGTGCCAGTAGTACTAGCGGGGGCCCCTCCTACGAGCAGTACTTC	CASSTSGGPSYEQYF	TRBD2	15	few	TRBV19	TRBJ2-7
TGTGCCAGCAGCTTAAATAGTGGACAGGGTGGCTACGAGCAGTACTTC	CASSLNSGQGGYEQYF	TRBD1	16	-	TRBV7-6	TRBJ2-7